Listed below are T cell receptor beta chains from one sample, sequenced in a study of OX40 agonist ivuxolimab in advanced cancers. Sequenced by immunoSEQ multiplex PCR; TCRdb stores in-frame clones only, minus some. The table lists 55,000 to 90,000 clones, around 88% of them singletons. Sequenced material: CD4+ or CD8+ T cells sorted from blood, taken in a trial of the OX40 agonist ivuxolimab. The source of these receptors is an adult with an advanced solid tumor such as melanoma, head and neck, liver or kidney cancer. The CDR3 runs from the conserved cysteine through the conserved F or W.

V	J	CDR3
TRBV5-4	TRBJ2-5	CASSLARGGETQYF
TRBV30	TRBJ1-2	CAWSVSRGGAVYTF
TRBV7-2	TRBJ2-4	CASSRGTFQIQYF
TRBV5-1	TRBJ1-2	CASSLQGSYGYTF
TRBV28	TRBJ2-2	CASSTQNTGELFF
TRBV6-1	TRBJ2-2	CASSEFPGAGELFF
TRBV6-1	TRBJ2-3	CASTRDTSTDTQYF
TRBV15	TRBJ2-7	CATSRRDRVDEQYF
TRBV18	TRBJ2-1	CASSPQDLNEQFF
TRBV28	TRBJ1-1	CASSLDELSQGTEAFF
TRBV12-1	TRBJ2-7	CASSFGAYRGPAYEQYF
TRBV6-5	TRBJ1-1	CASRKDRMNTEAFF
TRBV28	TRBJ1-1	CASSFSGGYNTEAFF
TRBV30	TRBJ2-2	CAWIGRTNTGELFF
TRBV10-3	TRBJ2-7	CAISEDSGSYEQYF
TRBV5-6	TRBJ2-1	CASTNPGLAGGGNEQFF
TRBV10-1	TRBJ1-1	CASSESGNTEAFF
TRBV7-9	TRBJ1-1	CASSFPGGNTEAFF
TRBV6-5	TRBJ1-1	CASRPGDRGTFF
TRBV9	TRBJ2-1	CVSSVGTLNEQFF
TRBV29-1	TRBJ2-2	CSGWDRDELFF
TRBV9	TRBJ2-1	CASSGGTSGRGNEQFF
TRBV27	TRBJ2-2	CASSLGGRDLGELFF
TRBV10-2	TRBJ1-5	CASRDWGSNQPQHF
TRBV2	TRBJ1-2	CASSEAGRGYTF
TRBV5-1	TRBJ1-1	CASSLQGGTEAFF
TRBV7-9	TRBJ2-2	CASRETGTGELFF
TRBV18	TRBJ2-1	CASSPLQGDEQFF
TRBV10-3	TRBJ1-2	CATSAGGNYGYTF
TRBV5-3	TRBJ2-3	CARSPISSRSHGNTQYF
TRBV15	TRBJ2-1	CATSRDYVGQGGNEQFF
TRBV6-1	TRBJ2-7	CASSDRVSYEQYF
TRBV28	TRBJ1-1	CASSFRRGRRTEAFF
TRBV11-2	TRBJ2-3	CASSFRGADTQYF
TRBV5-6	TRBJ2-1	CASSLGRDEQFF